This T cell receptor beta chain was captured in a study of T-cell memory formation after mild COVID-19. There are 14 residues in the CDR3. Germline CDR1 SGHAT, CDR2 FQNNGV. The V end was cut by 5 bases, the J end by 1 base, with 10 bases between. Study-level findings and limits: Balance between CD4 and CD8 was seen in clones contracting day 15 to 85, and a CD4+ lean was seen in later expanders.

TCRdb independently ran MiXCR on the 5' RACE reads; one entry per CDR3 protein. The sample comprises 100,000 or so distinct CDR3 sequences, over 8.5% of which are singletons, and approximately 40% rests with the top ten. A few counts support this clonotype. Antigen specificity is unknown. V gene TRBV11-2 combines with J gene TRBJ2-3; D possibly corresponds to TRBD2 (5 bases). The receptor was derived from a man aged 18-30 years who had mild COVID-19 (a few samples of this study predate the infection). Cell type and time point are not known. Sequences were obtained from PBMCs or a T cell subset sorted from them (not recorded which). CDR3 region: CASSDAEGTDTQYF. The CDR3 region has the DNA TGTGCCAGCAGCGATGCGGAGGGCACAGATACGCAGTATTTT.